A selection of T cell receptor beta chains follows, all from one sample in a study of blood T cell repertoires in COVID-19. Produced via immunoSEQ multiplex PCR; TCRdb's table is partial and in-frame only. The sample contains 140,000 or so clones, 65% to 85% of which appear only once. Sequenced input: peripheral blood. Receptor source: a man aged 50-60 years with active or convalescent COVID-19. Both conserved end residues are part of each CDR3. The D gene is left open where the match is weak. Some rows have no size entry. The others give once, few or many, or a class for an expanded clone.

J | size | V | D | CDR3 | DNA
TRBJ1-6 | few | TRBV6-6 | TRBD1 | CASSLGQGNSPLHF | TGTGCCAGCAGTTTGGGACAGGGAAATTCACCCCTCCACTTT
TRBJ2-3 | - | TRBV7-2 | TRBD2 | CASSFRVAGGRADTQYF | TGTGCCAGCAGCTTTAGAGTTGCGGGAGGGCGGGCAGATACGCAGTATTTT
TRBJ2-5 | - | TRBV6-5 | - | CASRSWLAAQETQYF | TGTGCCAGCAGGTCGTGGTTGGCGGCGCAGGAGACCCAGTACTTC
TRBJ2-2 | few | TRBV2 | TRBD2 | CASSAPPGLAGLSRTGELFF | TGTGCCAGCAGTGCCCCTCCGGGACTAGCGGGCCTCTCTCGGACCGGGGAGCTGTTTTTT
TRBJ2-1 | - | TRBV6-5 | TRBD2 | CASRSQGLASNEQFF | TGTGCCAGCAGATCCCAGGGACTAGCATCCAATGAGCAGTTCTTC
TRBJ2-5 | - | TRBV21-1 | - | CASSKWDKAQETQYF | TGTGCCAGCAGCAAATGGGACAAGGCCCAAGAGACCCAGTACTTC
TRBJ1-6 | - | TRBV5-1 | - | CASSLAKGGRTESPLHF | TGCGCCAGCAGCTTGGCCAAGGGGGGGCGGACGGAATCACCCCTCCACTTT
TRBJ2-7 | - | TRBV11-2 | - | CASSSRGFYEQYF | TGTGCCAGCAGCTCAAGGGGGTTCTACGAGCAGTACTTC
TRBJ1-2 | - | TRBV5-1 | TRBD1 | CASSWAGTGDGYTF | TGCGCCAGCAGCTGGGCCGGGACAGGGGATGGCTACACCTTC
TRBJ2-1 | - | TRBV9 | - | CASSVTGSGSYNEQFF | TGTGCCAGCAGCGTAACCGGGAGTGGGTCCTACAATGAGCAGTTCTTC
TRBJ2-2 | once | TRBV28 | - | CGAGSDTGELFF | TGTGGGGCTGGTTCGGACACCGGGGAGCTGTTTTTT
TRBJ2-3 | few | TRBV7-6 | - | CASSLMIGGWADTQYF | TGTGCCAGCAGCTTAATGATAGGGGGTTGGGCAGATACGCAGTATTTT
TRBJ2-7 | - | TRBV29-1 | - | CSVDGRPGDEQYF | TGCAGCGTTGATGGTCGTCCCGGGGACGAGCAGTACTTC
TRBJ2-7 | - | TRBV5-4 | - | CASSLDLGAEQYF | TGTGCCAGCAGCTTGGATTTAGGGGCCGAGCAGTACTTC
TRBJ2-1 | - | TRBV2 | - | CASSELPGEGAFF | TGTGCCAGCAGTGAATTGCCGGGAGAGGGCGCGTTCTTC
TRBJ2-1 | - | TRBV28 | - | CASSLNEQFF | TGTGCCAGCTCTTTAAATGAGCAGTTCTTC
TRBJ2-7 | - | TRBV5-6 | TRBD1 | CASSLVSQGAYEQYF | TGTGCCAGCAGCTTAGTAAGCCAGGGGGCTTACGAGCAGTACTTC
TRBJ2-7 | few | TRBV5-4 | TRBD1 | CASSWDSLYEQYF | TGTGCCAGCAGTTGGGACAGCCTCTACGAGCAGTACTTC
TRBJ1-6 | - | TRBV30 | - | CACSTGFPNNSPLHF | TGTGCCTGTAGCACCGGTTTCCCCAATAATTCACCCCTCCACTTT
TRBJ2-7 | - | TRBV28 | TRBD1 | CASSVPGQGYNEQYF | TGTGCCAGCAGTGTACCGGGACAGGGGTACAACGAGCAGTACTTC
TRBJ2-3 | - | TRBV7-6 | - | CASSLARGGGTDTQYF | TGTGCCAGCAGCTTAGCTAGGGGAGGTGGCACAGATACGCAGTATTTT
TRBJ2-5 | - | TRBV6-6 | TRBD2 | CASSASSGRETQYF | TGTGCCAGCAGTGCGTCTAGCGGGAGGGAGACCCAGTACTTC
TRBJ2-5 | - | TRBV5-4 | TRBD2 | CASSLGLAGGETQYF | TGTGCCAGCAGCCTGGGACTAGCGGGAGGAGAGACCCAGTACTTC
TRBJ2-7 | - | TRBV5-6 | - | CASEMGGRSYEQYF | TGTGCCAGCGAGATGGGTGGGAGGAGTTACGAGCAGTACTTC
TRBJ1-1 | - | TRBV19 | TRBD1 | CASSIMGQQGGSEAFF | TGTGCCAGTAGTATAATGGGCCAACAGGGGGGCAGTGAAGCTTTCTTT
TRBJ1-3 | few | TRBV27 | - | CASKPVDSGNTIYF | TGTGCCAGCAAACCCGTAGACTCTGGAAACACCATATATTTT
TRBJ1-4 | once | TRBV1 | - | CTSSQDPPSGRGEKLFF | TGCACCAGCAGCCAAGACCCCCCCAGTGGCCGAGGGGAAAAACTGTTTTTT
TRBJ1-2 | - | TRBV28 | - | CASTIRGRGHYGYTF | TGTGCCAGCACCATTCGGGGGAGGGGACACTATGGCTACACCTTC
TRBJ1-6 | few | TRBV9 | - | CASSQRQSSYNSPLHF | TGTGCCAGCAGTCAACGACAGAGCTCCTATAATTCACCCCTCCACTTT
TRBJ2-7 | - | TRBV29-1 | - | CSVVPLSGSYEQYF | TGCAGCGTTGTCCCCCTGAGCGGATCCTACGAGCAGTACTTC
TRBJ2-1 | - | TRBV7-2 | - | CASSHRRGLNEQFF | TGTGCCAGCAGCCACAGACGTGGTCTCAATGAGCAGTTCTTC
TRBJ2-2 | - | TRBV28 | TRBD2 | CASSLSHRDYQANTGELFF | TGTGCCAGCAGTTTGTCACACCGGGACTATCAAGCGAACACCGGGGAGCTGTTTTTT
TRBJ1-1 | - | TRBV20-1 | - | CSASLNTEAFF | TGCAGTGCTAGTCTCAACACTGAAGCTTTCTTT
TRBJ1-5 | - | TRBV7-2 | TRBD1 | CASSAWDSDQPQHF | TGTGCCAGCAGCGCCTGGGACAGCGATCAGCCCCAGCATTTT
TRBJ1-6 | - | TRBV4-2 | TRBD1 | CASSQGGQGNSPLHF | TGTGCCAGCAGCCAAGGGGGACAGGGGAATTCACCCCTCCACTTT
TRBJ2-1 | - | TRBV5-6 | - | CASSLARLGSYNEQFF | TGTGCCAGCAGCTTGGCCAGACTAGGCTCCTACAATGAGCAGTTCTTC
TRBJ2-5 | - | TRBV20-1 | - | CSASRVVKETQYF | TGCAGTGCGAGTCGGGTGGTGAAAGAGACCCAGTACTTC
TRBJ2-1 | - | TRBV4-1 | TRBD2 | CASSQGLAGKNEQFF | TGCGCCAGCAGCCAAGGACTAGCGGGAAAAAATGAGCAGTTCTTC
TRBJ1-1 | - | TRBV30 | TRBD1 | CAWRPGTGGPEAFF | TGTGCCTGGAGACCCGGGACAGGGGGACCTGAAGCTTTCTTT
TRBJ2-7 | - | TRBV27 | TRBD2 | CASSLSVSGGIQQYF | TGTGCCAGCAGTTTATCGGTTAGCGGGGGGATACAGCAGTACTTC
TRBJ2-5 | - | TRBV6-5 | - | CASSTRGRETQYF | TGTGCCAGCAGTACCAGGGGGAGGGAGACCCAGTACTTC
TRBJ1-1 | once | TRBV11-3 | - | CASSLDGGAEAFF | TGTGCCAGCAGCTTAGATGGGGGGGCTGAAGCTTTCTTT
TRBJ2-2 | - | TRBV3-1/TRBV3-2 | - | CASSQVLSGANTGELFF | TGTGCCAGCAGCCAAGTTTTGTCGGGAGCGAACACCGGGGAGCTGTTTTTT
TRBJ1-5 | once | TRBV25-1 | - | CASAEGWADQPQHF | TGTGCCAGCGCGGAGGGGTGGGCTGATCAGCCCCAGCATTTT
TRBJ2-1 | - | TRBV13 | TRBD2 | CASSSTSGSRYEQFF | TGTGCCAGCAGCTCCACTAGCGGGAGTAGGTATGAGCAGTTCTTC
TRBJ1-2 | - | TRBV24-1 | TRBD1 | CATSPQGEGYTF | TGTGCCACCAGCCCACAGGGGGAGGGCTACACCTTC
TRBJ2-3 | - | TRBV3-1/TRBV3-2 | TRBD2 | CASNLLAGGEDTQYF | TGTGCCAGCAACTTACTAGCGGGAGGCGAGGATACGCAGTATTTT
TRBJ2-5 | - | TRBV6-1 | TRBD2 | CASSEVGVAGEETQYF | TGTGCCAGCAGTGAAGTCGGAGTAGCGGGAGAAGAGACCCAGTACTTC
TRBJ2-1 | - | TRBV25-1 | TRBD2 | CASSERTSEYNEQFF | TGTGCCAGCAGTGAAAGGACTAGCGAGTACAATGAGCAGTTCTTC
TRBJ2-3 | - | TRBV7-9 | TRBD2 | CASSPGLAATDTQYF | TGTGCCAGCAGCCCTGGACTAGCGGCGACAGATACGCAGTATTTT
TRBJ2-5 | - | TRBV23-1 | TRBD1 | CASSLNLVQGAQETQYF | TGCGCCAGCAGCCTCAATCTGGTCCAGGGGGCTCAAGAGACCCAGTACTTC
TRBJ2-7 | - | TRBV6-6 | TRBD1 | CASSYRDSSYEQYF | TGTGCCAGCAGTTACCGGGACAGCTCCTACGAGCAGTACTTC
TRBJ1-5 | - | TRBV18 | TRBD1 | CASSLSDREYQPQHF | TGTGCCAGCTCACTTTCCGACAGGGAGTATCAGCCCCAGCATTTT
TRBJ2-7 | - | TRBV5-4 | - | CASSQDRFEQYF | TGTGCCAGCAGCCAAGACAGGTTCGAGCAGTACTTC
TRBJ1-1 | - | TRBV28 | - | CASSLVAVEAFF | TGTGCCAGCAGTTTGGTGGCAGTTGAAGCTTTCTTT
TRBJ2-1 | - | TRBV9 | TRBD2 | CASSAYGTSGRGNEQFF | TGTGCCAGCAGCGCCTACGGAACTAGCGGGAGGGGCAATGAGCAGTTCTTC
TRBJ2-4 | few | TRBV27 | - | CASSSGKNIQYF | TGTGCCAGCTCCTCAGGGAAAAACATTCAGTACTTC
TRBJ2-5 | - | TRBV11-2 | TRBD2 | CASSWTSGQETQYF | TGTGCCAGCAGCTGGACTAGCGGACAAGAGACCCAGTACTTC
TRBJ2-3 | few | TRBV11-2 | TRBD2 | CASSQTSGISTDTQYF | TGTGCCAGCAGCCAGACTAGCGGGATTAGCACAGATACGCAGTATTTT
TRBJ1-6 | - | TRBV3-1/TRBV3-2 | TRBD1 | CASSRGQGNSPLHF | TGTGCCAGCAGCCGCGGACAGGGAAACTCACCCCTCCACTTT